This passage covers 32 T cell receptor beta chains from one sample sequenced in a study of blood T cell repertoires in COVID-19. Sequencing was performed with immunoSEQ multiplex PCR; in TCRdb, only in-frame clones are kept and a portion is missing. The data contain 30,000 to 40,000 clones, roughly nine tenths of them singletons. Sequenced: peripheral blood. These receptors were collected from a man in his sixties or seventies with active COVID-19.

The chain combines TRBV20-1 with TRBJ1-1; tentative D call: TRBD1 (6 bases). The CDR3 has 10 residues. V shed 6 bases and J shed 10 bases, with 12 bases lying between them. Germline CDR1 and CDR2: DFQATT and SNEGSKA (reference sequence). CDR3 amino acids: CSARTERAFF. The CDR3, as DNA: TGCAGTGCAAGGACAGAGAGAGCTTTCTTT.

The V call is TRBV12-5, the J call TRBJ2-3; a possible D gene is TRBD1 (5 bases). V was shortened by 6 bases and J by 2 bases, with 18 bases between the two germline ends. CDR1 is LGHNT, CDR2 FRNRAP, per germline. The CDR3 totals 16 residues. This chain's CDR3 is CASGPGLKPFTDTQYF. The CDR3 DNA follows: TGTGCTAGTGGCCCAGGGCTAAAGCCTTTCACAGATACGCAGTATTTT. Using reference TRBV12-5 and TRBJ2-3 for the parts outside the CDR3, the full variable domain is DARVTQTPRHKVTEMGQEVTMRCQPILGHNTVFWYRQTMMQGLELLAYFRNRAPLDDSGMPKDRFSAEMPDATLATLKIQPSEPRDSAVYFCASGPGLKPFTDTQYFGPGTRLTVL.

This sequence joins TRBV7-9 and TRBJ2-3, with D tentatively TRBD2 (6 bases). The CDR3 spans 13 residues. Germline CDR1 is SEHNR and CDR2 is FQNEAQ (reference sequence). V lost 1 base, J lost 6 bases, and 8 bases lay in between. The CDR3 is CASSLVGGDTQYF. CDR3 in DNA: TGTGCCAGCAGCTTAGTTGGGGGGGATACGCAGTATTTT.

The chain joins TRBV7-2 to TRBJ1-6; tentatively, D is TRBD1 (5 bases). Per the germline V gene, CDR1 is SGHTA and CDR2 is FQGNSA. With 1 base removed from V and 10 bases from J, the gap between germline ends came to 20 bases. The CDR3 contains 17 residues. The CDR3 protein is CASSLVPGGGVRSPLHF. Here the CDR3 DNA reads TGTGCCAGCAGCTTAGTACCCGGCGGGGGGGTAAGGTCACCCCTCCACTTT.

This rearrangement joins TRBV24-1 to TRBJ2-3, with 8 bases identical to TRBD2. The CDR3 loop spans 16 amino acids. V lost 5 bases and J lost 6; bases outside the gene matches: 12. CDR1 KGHDR and CDR2 SFDVKD come from the germline V gene. CDR3 DNA sequence: TGTGCCACCAGTGCCCAAGGAGCGGGAGTTTCGGATACGCAGTATTTT. Amino acids: CATSAQGAGVSDTQYF.

V usage is TRBV29-1 and J usage is TRBJ1-2; D is ambiguous. V gave up 7 bases and J gave up 6 bases, with 9 bases separating them. CDR3 length equals 10 residues. CDR1 is SQVTM and CDR2 is ANQGSEA in the germline V gene. CDR3 nucleotides: TGCAGCGCAGACACGAATGGCTACACCTTC. This sequence encodes CSADTNGYTF. Full variable domain (missing parts from reference TRBV29-1 and TRBJ1-2): SAVISQKPSRDICQRGTSLTIQCQVDSQVTMMFWYRQQPGQSLTLIATANQGSEATYESGFVIDKFPISRPNLTFSTLTVSNMSPEDSSIYLCSADTNGYTFGSGTRLTVV.

The rearrangement joins TRBV12-3 or TRBV12-4 to TRBJ2-5; D might be TRBD2 (6 bases). The germline V and J ends were trimmed by 7 bases and 5 bases, with 14 bases remaining between them. The CDR3 totals 13 residues. CDR3 nucleotide sequence: TGTGCCAGCACCCTGGGACTTGGGGAGACCCAGTACTTC. It encodes CASTLGLGETQYF.

V usage is TRBV19 and J usage is TRBJ2-2, with TRBD2 matching over 15 bases. Germline CDR1 reads LNHDA; CDR2 reads SQIVND (reference sequence). The length of the CDR3 is 19 residues. J gave up 8 bases and V 4 bases, and 14 bases lay outside the gene matches. CDR3 nucleotide sequence: TGTGCCAGTAGTACCGAATCCCGGCGGACTAGCGGGAGGGCGGGGGAGCTGTTTTTT. This encodes CASSTESRRTSGRAGELFF.

The chain has TRBV11-2 and TRBJ2-7; tentative D call: TRBD2 (6 bases). Germline V gene lookup returns CDR1 SGHAT and CDR2 FQNNGV. The CDR3 runs to 16 residues. The ends were cut back, 4 bases at V and 7 bases at J, with 23 bases in the middle. CDR3 bases: TGTGCCAGCAGCTCCCTCCGATGGAGGGGTCCGGGTGAGCAGTACTTC. It codes for CASSSLRWRGPGEQYF.

This clone has only one observation. The chain links TRBV19 to TRBJ1-4; no reliable D call. Germline CDR1 and CDR2: LNHDA and SQIVND (reference sequence). The CDR3 is made up of 13 amino acids. V lost 5 bases and J lost 8, with 12 bases in between. The CDR3 sequence is CASSSPAGEKLFF. In DNA form, the CDR3 reads TGTGCCAGTAGTTCCCCTGCGGGAGAAAAACTGTTTTTT.

The chain joins TRBV4-3 to TRBJ2-1; D is ambiguous. The germline V gene has CDR1 LGHNA and CDR2 YSLEER. The CDR3 spans 13 residues. The V and J ends lost 5 bases and 6 bases respectively, with 11 bases between them. In DNA, the CDR3 is TGCGCCAGCAGCTCCGCCCAGTCCAATGAGCAGTTCTTC. Protein product: CASSSAQSNEQFF.

The V call is TRBV3-1 (or the pseudogene TRBV3-2), the J call TRBJ1-2; 9 bases line up with TRBD1. The CDR3 totals 13 residues. V shed 4 bases and J 7 bases; nucleotides not matched to a gene: 4. CDR1 and CDR2 from the germline V gene are LGHDT and YNNKEL (reference sequence). Here the CDR3 DNA reads TGTGCCAGCAGCCTTCGGACAGGGGTTGGCTACACCTTC. This encodes CASSLRTGVGYTF.

The chain links TRBV3-1 (or the pseudogene TRBV3-2) to TRBJ2-7, with TRBD1 matching over 11 bases. The ends lost 7 bases at V and 4 bases at J; junction bases unmatched: 6. The CDR3 has 14 amino acids. The germline V gene encodes CDR1 LGHDT and CDR2 YNNKEL (reference sequence). The CDR3 sequence is CASTQRDRGYEQYF. CDR3 nucleotide sequence: TGTGCCAGCACCCAGAGGGACAGGGGGTACGAGCAGTACTTC.

This chain links TRBV12-3 or TRBV12-4 with TRBJ1-5; D gene unclear. This CDR3 spans 13 amino acids. The V and J ends lost 6 bases and 8 bases respectively, with 14 bases between them. The CDR3 region is CASSRLGREPQHF. Here the CDR3 DNA reads TGTGCCAGCAGCCGACTGGGTCGGGAGCCCCAGCATTTT.

This chain connects TRBV2 to TRBJ2-1, with 14 bases identical to TRBD2. The CDR3 totals 18 residues. Germline assignment: CDR1 SNHLY and CDR2 FYNNEI. Germline trimming cut 2 bases from V and 7 bases from J; bases unmatched to any gene: 10. CDR3: CASSELRGTSGSWNEQFF. The CDR3 bases are TGTGCCAGCAGTGAACTTAGGGGGACTAGCGGGAGCTGGAATGAGCAGTTCTTC.

The rearrangement links TRBV11-2 to TRBJ1-3, with TRBD1 as a possible D gene (5 bases). The CDR3 loop spans 16 amino acids. Looked up from germline, CDR1 is SGHAT and CDR2 is FQNNGV. The V and J ends lost 0 bases and 0 bases respectively, with 9 bases between them. CDR3 amino acids: CASSLDRAHSGNTIYF. For the CDR3, the DNA is TGTGCCAGCAGCTTAGACAGGGCCCACTCTGGAAACACCATATATTTT.

This chain joins TRBV11-2 and TRBJ1-2; D perhaps matches TRBD1 (5 bases). Trimming removed 3 bases from V and 7 bases from J, with 12 bases in between. The CDR3 totals 13 residues. The germline V gene has CDR1 SGHAT and CDR2 FQNNGV. The CDR3 DNA reads as TGTGCCAGCAGCTTGATCAGGGTGCCTGGCTACACCTTC. This encodes CASSLIRVPGYTF.

The chain is built from TRBV5-8 and TRBJ1-1; no firm D call. Germline CDR1 SGHTS, CDR2 YDEGEE. This CDR3 region has 15 residues. Trimming stripped 4 bases from V and 4 bases from J, with 17 bases between. In DNA, the CDR3 is TGTGCCAGCAGCAGACCGGGTCGCGGGAGCACTGAAGCTTTCTTT. Encoded protein: CASSRPGRGSTEAFF.

The V gene is TRBV6-6, the J gene TRBJ2-1, with D maybe TRBD1 (5 bases). The ends were cut back, 6 bases at V and 0 bases at J, with 9 bases in the middle. This CDR3 is 14 amino acids long. Per the germline V gene, CDR1 is MNHNY and CDR2 is SVGAGI (reference sequence). The CDR3 DNA follows: TGTGCCAGCAGGGGCAGGGCCTCCTACAATGAGCAGTTCTTC. It translates to CASRGRASYNEQFF.

The chain is built from TRBV24-1 and TRBJ1-1; 10 bases are shared with TRBD1. With V trimmed by 9 bases and J by 1 base, 4 bases remained unmatched. The CDR3 covers 14 residues. Germline values: CDR1 KGHDR, CDR2 SFDVKD. CDR3 residues: CATAGTGENTEAFF. The DNA of the CDR3 is TGTGCCACCGCCGGGACAGGGGAGAACACTGAAGCTTTCTTT.

This chain connects TRBV6-5 to TRBJ2-5, with 7 bases fitting TRBD1. V lost 0 bases to trimming and J lost 4 bases; unmatched junction nucleotides: 8. Germline V lookup: CDR1 MNHEY, CDR2 SVGAGI. This CDR3 is built from 16 residues. CDR3 residues: CASSYSVTGLGETQYF. The CDR3 coding sequence is TGTGCCAGCAGTTACTCGGTGACAGGGCTGGGAGAGACCCAGTACTTC.

The genes are TRBV3-1 (or the pseudogene TRBV3-2) and TRBJ1-4; 8 bases fit TRBD1. V trimming: 3 bases; J trimming: 6 bases; junction bases outside the gene matches: 9. This CDR3 is built from 16 residues. Germline loops: CDR1 LGHDT, CDR2 YNNKEL (reference sequence). DNA of the CDR3: TGTGCCAGCAGCCAGGACCGGACAGGGAGAGATGAAAAACTGTTTTTT. Translation gives CASSQDRTGRDEKLFF.

The rearrangement links TRBV5-1 to TRBJ1-5, with D perhaps matching TRBD1 (5 bases). Trimming removed 0 bases at V and 5 bases at J, with 9 bases between. Germline values: CDR1 SGHRS, CDR2 YFSETQ. The CDR3 covers 14 residues. The CDR3 protein is CASSLDRTDQPQHF. Written as DNA, the CDR3 is TGCGCCAGCAGCTTGGACAGGACCGATCAGCCCCAGCATTTT.

The V call is TRBV4-3, the J call TRBJ1-4, with a possible D match to TRBD1 (5 bases). The germline V gene has CDR1 LGHNA and CDR2 YSLEER. This CDR3 contains 15 residues. The V end was cut by 5 bases, the J end by 0 bases, with 10 bases between. CDR3 in DNA: TGCGCCAGCAGCGGGGCAGCCGCAACTAATGAAAAACTGTTTTTT. Amino acid sequence: CASSGAAATNEKLFF.

The chain is built from TRBV7-3 and TRBJ2-4; 8 positions match TRBD2. CDR1 is SGHTA, CDR2 FQGTGA, per germline. The CDR3 runs to 16 residues. V lost 1 base, J lost 5 bases, and 7 bases stayed unmatched. For the CDR3, the DNA is TGTGCCAGCAGCTTAAGCTATAGCGGGACCCAAAACATTCAGTACTTC. Translation gives CASSLSYSGTQNIQYF.

DNA for the CDR3: TGTGCCAGTAAAGAGCGCTATACCACAGATACGCAGTATTTT. Translation gives CASKERYTTDTQYF. The chain couples TRBV19 to TRBJ2-3; D is unclear. The germline V gene has CDR1 LNHDA and CDR2 SQIVND (reference sequence). V shed 7 bases and J shed 2 bases, with 13 bases lying between them. This CDR3 is 14 amino acids long. The whole variable domain, filled in from reference TRBV19 and TRBJ2-3, reads DGGITQSPKYLFRKEGQNVTLSCEQNLNHDAMYWYRQDPGQGLRLIYYSQIVNDFQKGDIAEGYSVSREKKESFPLTVTSAQKNPTAFYLCASKERYTTDTQYFGPGTRLTVL.

This clone came up once. V usage is TRBV12-3 or TRBV12-4 and J usage is TRBJ1-2; D perhaps matches TRBD1 (5 bases). V was pared by 3 bases and J by 7 bases, with 9 bases between. This CDR3 is 12 amino acids long. In DNA, the CDR3 is TGTGCCAGCAGTTTGTCCAGGGTTGGCTACACCTTC. It codes for CASSLSRVGYTF.

The chain is built from TRBV29-1 and TRBJ1-3, with D possibly being TRBD1 (6 bases). Trimming cost V 3 bases and J 3 bases, with 9 bases left between them. This CDR3 spans 13 amino acids. CDR1 SQVTM and CDR2 ANQGSEA come from the germline V gene. This CDR3 is CSVDPGVGNTIYF. The CDR3 coding sequence is TGCAGCGTTGACCCAGGGGTTGGAAACACCATATATTTT. The entire variable domain, with the rest obtained from reference TRBV29-1 and TRBJ1-3, is as follows: SAVISQKPSRDICQRGTSLTIQCQVDSQVTMMFWYRQQPGQSLTLIATANQGSEATYESGFVIDKFPISRPNLTFSTLTVSNMSPEDSSIYLCSVDPGVGNTIYFGEGSWLTVV.

The chain couples TRBV5-4 to TRBJ2-1; no clear D. Germline V gene sequence: CDR1 SGHNT, CDR2 YYREEE (reference sequence). CDR3 length equals 11 residues. V lost 3 bases to trimming and J lost 9 bases, with 7 bases between them. CDR3 bases: TGTGCCAGCAGCTCCCTTTCTGAGCAGTTCTTC. This gives the protein CASSSLSEQFF.

V is TRBV5-1 and J is TRBJ2-7; 12 bases are a match to TRBD2. Germline V CDR1 and CDR2: SGHRS, YFSETQ. The CDR3 runs to 15 residues. The J segment lost 2 bases and the V segment lost 6 bases, leaving 6 bases of the junction unmatched. CDR3 protein: CASTRTSGETYEQYF. The DNA for the CDR3 is TGCGCCAGCACCCGGACTAGCGGGGAAACCTACGAGCAGTACTTC.

The chain has TRBV5-1 and TRBJ2-3; the D is unclear. The V gene lost 0 bases and the J gene lost 5 bases, with 16 bases spanning the gap. This CDR3 has 16 residues. CDR1 SGHRS and CDR2 YFSETQ come from the germline V gene. The CDR3 region is CASSLGSFQAGDTQYF. CDR3 sequence (DNA): TGCGCCAGCAGCTTGGGAAGCTTTCAAGCCGGAGATACGCAGTATTTT.

The chain recombines TRBV7-2 with TRBJ2-7; D unclear. Germline V gene lookup returns CDR1 SGHTA and CDR2 FQGNSA. V shed 1 base and J shed 2 bases, with 12 bases lying between them. This CDR3 is built from 15 residues. The CDR3 nucleotides read TGTGCCAGCAGCTTAGAGACTGGGTACGCCTACGAGCAGTACTTC. Translating it yields CASSLETGYAYEQYF.